Described below is a single T cell receptor beta chain sequence and its context. These data belong to a study of blood T cell repertoires in COVID-19. The wider study: Some COVID-19 samples were acute and others convalescent; all came from the United States, Italy and Spain.

Sequenced by immunoSEQ multiplex PCR; TCRdb stores in-frame clones only, minus some. This table holds some 73,000 clones, roughly 85% found once. The CDR3 extends over 14 amino acids. Per the germline V gene, CDR1 is MNHEY and CDR2 is SVGAGI. V was cut by 8 bases and J by 1 base, with 9 bases left in between. The clonotype originates from a man aged 50 to 60 with COVID-19, enrolled during active disease. V is TRBV6-5 and J is TRBJ1-6; D is unclear. Material: peripheral blood. This CDR3 reads CASRRSSYNSPLHF. The CDR3 DNA follows: TGTGCCAGCCGGCGGAGTTCCTATAATTCACCCCTCCACTTT.